The TCR beta chain described here comes from a study of T cells after posttransplantation cyclophosphamide. A remark on this clone: Its antigen is still unknown.

Repertoires were generated with immunoSEQ multiplex PCR, while TCRdb's copy carries only in-frame clones and drops some. The sample holds roughly 18,000 clones; over 80% are singletons and the top ten take roughly 9.1%. Germline lookup yields CDR1 ENHRY and CDR2 SYGVKD. This CDR3 contains 15 residues. The V end was cut by 11 bases, the J end by 2 bases, with 21 bases between. General study results and limits: Tissue-infiltrating T cells from skin or gut overlapped little with blood T cells.

This TCR was recovered from a young man in good health and a related stem cell transplant donor. The V gene is TRBV10-3, the J gene TRBJ2-5, with a possible D match to TRBD1 (6 bases). The sequenced sample was memory CD4+ T cells sorted from blood. The CDR3 DNA is TGTGCCTCGCACGACCCGGGACAAAAGCAAGAGACCCAGTACTTC. Translated: CASHDPGQKQETQYF.